This T cell receptor (beta chain) was identified in a study of CD8 T cells in Susac syndrome. With random hexamers, reverse transcription was performed on about 0.5 to 1 ug of RNA. TCRdb re-called the immunoSEQ multiplex PCR reads through MiXCR, storing one row per CDR3 protein. The sample contains over 130,000 distinct CDR3 sequences, more than 85% of which appear only once. Per the germline V gene, CDR1 is MNHEY and CDR2 is SVGAGI. This CDR3 has 15 residues. The V and J ends lost 2 bases and 1 base, in that order; junction bases with no gene match: 3. The clonotype comes from a human donor with Susac syndrome. The sequenced material came from CD4+ T cells from PBMCs. The chain has TRBV6-5 and TRBJ2-7, with 9 bases that match TRBD2. The CDR3: CASSYGAGGSYEQYF. CDR3 DNA sequence: TGTGCCAGCAGTTACGGGGCGGGAGGGTCCTACGAGCAGTACTTC.